This note documents a single TCR beta chain sequence. The CDR3 has 16 amino acids. The J segment lost 6 bases and the V segment lost 5 bases, leaving 6 bases of the junction unmatched. Germline loops: CDR1 SEHNR, CDR2 FQNEAQ (reference sequence). This sample is part of a study of control samples from healthy donors and cancer patients. Profiled with immunoSEQ multiplex PCR; TCRdb holds only in-frame clones, not every one. The repertoire consists of tens of thousands of clones, with roughly 94% occurring once and the leading ten covering roughly 25%. The receptor was isolated from a man between 60 and 75 years old in good health. The gene calls are TRBV7-9 and TRBJ2-2, with 13 nucleotides matching TRBD2. Material: blood. CDR3 nucleotide sequence: TGTGCCAGCAGCGAAACTAGCGGGAGGGAATCCGGGGAGCTGTTTTTT. Its translation: CASSETSGRESGELFF. Together with reference TRBV7-9 and TRBJ2-2, the CDR3 gives the full variable domain: DTGVSQNPRHKITKRGQNVTFRCDPISEHNRLYWYRQTLGQGPEFLTYFQNEAQLEKSRLLSDRFSAERPKGSFSTLEIQRTEQGDSAMYLCASSETSGRESGELFFGEGSRLTVL.